The subject of this entry is one T cell receptor (beta chain). The antigen is unknown. Sequencing used immunoSEQ multiplex PCR; TCRdb keeps in-frame clones, though not all of them. This table holds roughly 160,000 clones, 90% to 95% found once. This sample is part of a study of T cell responses to AZD1222 COVID-19 vaccine. General observations from the study: As reported, nearly half of all spike-specific TCRs target variant regions that are unmutated. When two AZD1222 doses had been given, Spike-specific TCR breadth and depth rose.

Trimming removed 2 bases at V and 0 bases at J, with 8 bases between. Per germline, CDR1 SGHDN and CDR2 FVKESK. The CDR3 runs 15 residues. The chain combines TRBV14 with TRBJ2-1; the D gene is possibly TRBD1 (5 bases). The specimen was peripheral blood, collected on day 0 of AZD1222 vaccination. The clonotype originates from an adult in good health. Written as DNA, the CDR3 is TGTGCCAGCAGCCAAAGGGGTGACTCCTACAATGAGCAGTTCTTC. Translation gives CASSQRGDSYNEQFF.